The 20 T cell receptor beta chains below were found in one sample sequenced in a study of beta chain features in type 1 diabetes. The investigators reverse transcribed all of the isolated RNA, so they sequenced expressed TCRB transcripts. The assay was immunoSEQ multiplex PCR, and TCRdb's table has in-frame clones only and misses some. The sample has approximately 300,000 clones, around 10% seen once. The source material was naive CD4+ T cells from blood. These receptors came from a woman aged 25 to 39 in good health.

This clone was detected a few times. The chain links TRBV28 to TRBJ2-7; TRBD2 agrees at 7 bases. The V and J ends lost 4 bases and 6 bases, in that order; junction bases with no gene match: 15. The germline V gene has CDR1 MDHEN and CDR2 SYDVKM. The CDR3 runs 16 residues. The CDR3 sequence is CASSSQLAAVHPEQYF. CDR3 coding DNA: TGTGCCAGCAGTTCTCAGCTAGCGGCAGTCCATCCCGAGCAGTACTTC.

The table lists this clone with a few counts. This sequence joins TRBV9 and TRBJ1-2; possible D gene TRBD1, 5 bases. The CDR3 runs to 16 residues. V was cut by 8 bases and J by 3 bases, with 23 bases left in between. The V gene's germline CDR1 is SGDLS and CDR2 YYNGEE. CDR3 DNA sequence: TGTGCCAGTACTCGGGAGGGGCAGAGTCTTTACTATGGCTACACCTTC. Encoded protein: CASTREGQSLYYGYTF.

The genes are TRBV7-3 and TRBJ2-7, with 9 bases fitting TRBD1. CDR3 length: 14 amino acids. CDR1 SGHTA and CDR2 FQGTGA come from the germline V gene. The trim removed 4 bases at V and 3 bases at J, leaving 4 bases unmatched. The CDR3 loop is CASSWGDRDYEQYF. DNA for the CDR3: TGTGCCAGCAGCTGGGGGGACAGGGACTACGAGCAGTACTTC.

The sample holds a few counts of this clone. The chain carries TRBV7-2 and TRBJ2-7; TRBD1 agrees at 9 bases. This CDR3 contains 15 residues. The V gene end was trimmed by 2 bases and the J gene end by 5 bases; junction bases not matched to a gene: 7. Germline-derived CDR1 and CDR2 are SGHTA and FQGNSA. CDR3 in amino acids: CASSLRGTGLNEQYF. DNA of the CDR3: TGTGCCAGCAGCTTAAGAGGGACAGGGTTAAACGAGCAGTACTTC.

This clone was seen only a few times. The gene calls are TRBV10-3 and TRBJ2-7, with 10 bases aligning to TRBD2. The trim removed 2 bases at V and 3 bases at J, leaving 4 bases unmatched. Germline loops: CDR1 ENHRY, CDR2 SYGVKD. This CDR3 spans 15 amino acids. As DNA, the CDR3 is TGTGCCATCAGTGAGCCACTAGCGGGGCACTACGAGCAGTACTTC. Translated, it gives CAISEPLAGHYEQYF.

There are a few counts of this clone. V is TRBV2 and J is TRBJ2-2; 10 bases are shared with TRBD2. The V segment lost 6 bases and the J segment 7 bases; nucleotides outside the gene matches: 2. The CDR3 contains 13 residues. Germline values: CDR1 SNHLY, CDR2 FYNNEI. CDR3 sequence: CASRRLAGGELFF. The CDR3 DNA sequence: TGTGCCAGCAGAAGACTAGCGGGCGGGGAGCTGTTTTTT.

This clone has a handful of counts. The chain joins TRBV13 to TRBJ2-3, with D maybe TRBD2 (6 bases). Trimming stripped 3 bases from V and 4 bases from J, with 8 bases between. The CDR3 is 13 residues long. Germline CDR1 and CDR2: PRHDT and FYEKMQ (reference sequence). The chain's CDR3 is CASSLGGADTQYF. In DNA form, the CDR3 reads TGTGCCAGCAGCTTGGGGGGAGCAGATACGCAGTATTTT.

The chain joins TRBV7-2 to TRBJ1-2, with 9 nucleotides matching TRBD1. CDR3 size: 14 residues. Germline-derived CDR1 and CDR2 are SGHTA and FQGNSA. The V segment lost 5 bases and the J segment 5 bases; nucleotides outside the gene matches: 6. The CDR3: CASSRQGGAYGYTF. CDR3 in DNA: TGTGCCAGCAGCCGACAGGGGGGGGCTTATGGCTACACCTTC.

The chain is built from TRBV2 and TRBJ2-1; 7 bases agree with TRBD1. This CDR3 is 15 amino acids long. Germline CDR1 SNHLY, CDR2 FYNNEI. J lost 9 bases, V lost 2 bases, and 10 bases had no gene match. The CDR3 DNA follows: TGTGCCAGCAGTGAACAGGGACAGCCCGACCTTGAGCAGTTCTTC. This sequence encodes CASSEQGQPDLEQFF.

This clone showed up just a few times. This chain links TRBV28 with TRBJ2-3, with D perhaps matching TRBD2 (5 bases). V lost 5 bases, J lost 0 bases, and 15 bases lay in between. The CDR3 has 16 amino acids. From germline, CDR1 is MDHEN and CDR2 SYDVKM. The CDR3 loop reads CASSDRSGRSTDTQYF. The CDR3 bases are TGTGCCAGCAGTGACCGGAGCGGACGAAGCACAGATACGCAGTATTTT.

The chain couples TRBV5-1 to TRBJ2-2, with 12 bases identical to TRBD1. Trimming removed 3 bases from V and 4 bases from J; junction bases left unmatched: 13. Germline loops: CDR1 SGHRS, CDR2 YFSETQ. This CDR3 comprises 19 residues. In DNA form, the CDR3 reads TGCGCCAGCAGCTCCCATGGAGGGACAGGGGGCGGAGGCACCGGGGAGCTGTTTTTT. Amino acid sequence: CASSSHGGTGGGGTGELFF.

This chain joins TRBV30 and TRBJ1-3; 7 bases align to TRBD1. CDR3 length: 16 residues. Unmatched junction bases numbered 7, after V lost 2 bases and J lost 0 bases. The germline V gene has CDR1 GTSNPN and CDR2 SVGIG (reference sequence). For the CDR3, the DNA is TGTGCCTGGAGTAAACCACAGGGGAGCTCTGGAAACACCATATATTTT. It is translated as CAWSKPQGSSGNTIYF. The whole variable domain, filled in from reference TRBV30 and TRBJ1-3, reads SQTIHQWPATLVQPVGSPLSLECTVEGTSNPNLYWYRQAAGRGLQLLFYSVGIGQISSEVPQNLSASRPQDRQFILSSKKLLLSDSGFYLCAWSKPQGSSGNTIYFGEGSWLTVV.

The rearrangement links TRBV15 to TRBJ2-7; tentatively, D is TRBD2 (5 bases). Germline CDR1 and CDR2: LNHNV and YYDKDF (reference sequence). The CDR3 is 14 residues long. The V end lost 1 base, the J end lost 4 bases, and 11 bases lay between the germline ends. The CDR3 DNA is TGTGCCACCAGCAGAGTCTGGTCGGGGTACGAGCAGTACTTC. Translation gives CATSRVWSGYEQYF.

This clone was counted only a few times. The chain uses TRBV7-2 and TRBJ2-1; 14 bases match TRBD2. CDR1 and CDR2 (germline): SGHTA, FQGNSA. The V and J ends lost 5 bases and 5 bases, in that order; junction bases with no gene match: 14. The CDR3 loop spans 19 amino acids. The CDR3 region has the DNA TGTGCCAGCAGCCCAATCCTTCGACTAGCGGGAGGGCGAGACAATGAGCAGTTCTTC. This codes for CASSPILRLAGGRDNEQFF.

The CDR3 reads CASSLVEGETQYF. CDR3 nucleotides: TGTGCCAGCAGCTTAGTAGAGGGAGAGACCCAGTACTTC. V and J are TRBV7-3 and TRBJ2-5, with D maybe TRBD2 (5 bases). The CDR3 spans 13 residues. Germline loops: CDR1 SGHTA, CDR2 FQGTGA. V dropped 2 bases and J dropped 4 bases, with 8 bases sitting between them.

V usage is TRBV9 and J usage is TRBJ2-3; no clear D. The CDR3 has 13 amino acids. The germline V and J ends were trimmed by 5 bases and 0 bases, with 7 bases remaining between them. Germline CDR1 and CDR2: SGDLS and YYNGEE. The CDR3 DNA sequence: TGTGCCAGCAGATCTTCTAGCACAGATACGCAGTATTTT. Amino acids: CASRSSSTDTQYF.

This clone was detected a few times. CDR3 nucleotide sequence: TGTGCCAGTAGTAGGACAGGGGGGATTGGTTACAATGAGCAGTTCTTC. Translated: CASSRTGGIGYNEQFF. J is TRBJ2-1 and V is TRBV19; 10 nucleotides agree with TRBD1. J was trimmed by 4 bases and V by 4 bases; bases with no gene match: 7. The CDR3 extends over 16 amino acids. Germline CDR1 LNHDA, CDR2 SQIVND (reference sequence).

This clone was counted a few times. The rearrangement links TRBV2 to TRBJ2-7; D may be TRBD1 (7 bases). Germline V lookup: CDR1 SNHLY, CDR2 FYNNEI. Trimming stripped 2 bases from V and 3 bases from J, with 17 bases between. The CDR3 sequence is 16 residues long. CDR3 protein: CASSEQGGPRFYEQYF. CDR3 nucleotide sequence: TGTGCCAGCAGTGAACAGGGGGGTCCCCGGTTCTACGAGCAGTACTTC.

The rearrangement links TRBV30 to TRBJ2-1; 8 bases map to TRBD2. From germline, CDR1 is GTSNPN and CDR2 SVGIG (reference sequence). CDR3 length: 16 amino acids. V dropped 2 bases and J dropped 2; count of bases not matched to a gene: 8. CDR3 DNA sequence: TGTGCCTGGAGTCAAGGGGCGGGAGGTGCCTACAATGAGCAGTTCTTC. As protein: CAWSQGAGGAYNEQFF.

The rearrangement uses TRBV28 and TRBJ2-5, with 7 nucleotides matching TRBD2. The CDR3 runs 12 residues. V shed 8 bases and J 1 base; nucleotides not matched to a gene: 1. CDR1 is MDHEN and CDR2 is SYDVKM in the germline V gene. CDR3 nucleotide sequence: TGTGCCAGCGGGGGGGGCCAAGAGACCCAGTACTTC. This encodes CASGGGQETQYF.